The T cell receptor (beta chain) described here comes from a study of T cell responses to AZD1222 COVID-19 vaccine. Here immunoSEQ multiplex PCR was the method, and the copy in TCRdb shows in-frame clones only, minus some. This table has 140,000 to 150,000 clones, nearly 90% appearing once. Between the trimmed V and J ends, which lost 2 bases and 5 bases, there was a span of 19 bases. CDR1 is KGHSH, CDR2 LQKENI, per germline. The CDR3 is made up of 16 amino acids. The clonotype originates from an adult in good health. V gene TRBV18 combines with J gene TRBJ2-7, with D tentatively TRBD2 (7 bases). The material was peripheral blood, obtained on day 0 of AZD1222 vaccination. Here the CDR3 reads CASSPWTGGTPNEQYF. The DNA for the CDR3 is TGTGCCAGCTCACCATGGACGGGGGGCACGCCTAACGAGCAGTACTTC.